This TCR beta chain was found in a study of T cell responses to AZD1222 COVID-19 vaccine. This clone was recorded once. Its antigen is as yet unknown. Study conclusions and caveats: With dominance at 160-218 and 743-854, vaccine-associated CD4 TCRs spanned spike. Unmutated variant regions are reportedly targeted by nearly half of spike-specific TCRs. Seropositivity was recorded at baseline in only a handful of AZD1222 recipients.

Clones were sequenced by immunoSEQ multiplex PCR, and TCRdb holds only the in-frame ones, with some missing. This sample has 160,000 or so clones, with over 70% found just once. The CDR3 consists of 15 residues. The V gene lost 2 bases and the J gene lost 0 bases, with 10 bases spanning the gap. CDR1 is MNHNS, CDR2 SASEGT, per germline. The V gene is TRBV6-1, the J gene TRBJ1-1, with D possibly being TRBD1 (6 bases). The source material was peripheral blood, sampled 28 days after the second AZD1222 dose. The clonotype was recovered from an adult who received the AZD1222 COVID-19 vaccine. CDR3 sequence (DNA): TGTGCCAGCAGTGAAAGGGCAGGGGTGAACACTGAAGCTTTCTTT. This encodes CASSERAGVNTEAFF.